This T cell receptor (beta chain) appears in the sequencing data of a study of human T cells and chemical hapten exposure (dated by TCRdb to the early 2020s). Background for the entire study: For sensitization, 2% DPC in acetone was applied to a roughly 2 cm by roughly 2 cm area of upper inner arm skin. The study tracked peripheral blood TCR repertoire changes in vivo during primary and secondary sensitization to the hapten diphenylcyclopropenone (DPC) in alopecia patients. The patient cohort, mostly female, included alopecia areata with under or over 50% scalp involvement, alopecia totalis and alopecia universalis. Throughout the study period of about 22 weeks, patients also received therapeutic DPC doses to the scalp every week. Patch testing was performed on the upper back with Finn chambers containing 0.01% DPC, and the patch tests were scored after 6 days according to International Contact Dermatitis Research Group standards. Blood for TCR sequencing was provided by twenty-nine alopecia patients at one to four time points (pre-sensitization, 2, 6 and 24 weeks). Libraries were pooled for sequencing, and per-sample TCR yields varied mainly because of small differences in library volumes within the pool. Blood was sampled from patients pre-sensitization (week 0) and at 2, 6 and about 24 weeks after DPC sensitization.

Library construction relied on RACE. The instrument was a NextSeq 500. Library preparation attached unique molecular identifiers to individual cDNA molecules for quantitative, reproducible TCR counting. Both TCR alpha and TCR beta chains were sequenced from each blood RNA sample. In the paper's pipeline: Samples had a median of roughly 98,000 TCRs, with a range from roughly 20,000 to 690,600. V, J and CDR3 annotation of the TCR reads was performed with the Decombinator software suite. For PS versus PT1 abundance plots, all samples were subsampled to the same number of TCRs (28,000). Expanded TCRs were defined as absent before sensitization and observed at least eight times at the 2-week time point. The raw public reads went through TCRdb reprocessing: fastp at Q25, MiXCR clone calling, in-frame beta chains kept. Every CDR3 protein is listed once, alongside the most common genes and DNA of its rows. The V and J calls were not made by the authors but by TCRdb's processing. The sample table shows approximately 80,000 distinct CDR3 sequences, and approximately 10% are seen once. Approximately 3.5% of the sample rests with the top ten.

In light of the paper, this sample's time point label describes: patch test 3, about 24 weeks after DPC sensitization. Taken with the paper, the label for treatment or condition translates to: therapeutic diphenylcyclopropenone sensitization with weekly scalp DPC. At each patch-test visit, blood was drawn before the patch test was applied. Eligible patients were aged 18 to 70, diagnosed with alopecia, deemed suitable for DPC therapy, and excluded if pregnant. Unfractionated whole blood was collected in Tempus Blood RNA tubes, and total RNA was extracted from that blood. At least ten counts were recorded for this clonotype. Its antigen is unknown. No much larger clone is present one base from it, and per-base qualities are unavailable. Overall study outcomes, separate from this receptor: Compared with pre-sensitization or healthy control sets, expanded TCRs formed significantly more large CDR3 similarity clusters, which is consistent with antigen-driven responses. After repeated subsampling, changes were observed in the strength of the expansion versus patch-test correlation and in the threshold at which the correlation became significant. Alopecia, a presumed autoimmune disease, was present in all patients, so the immune response of the patients might differ from that of healthy individuals. Patch test score correlated positively with the number of PT1 expanded TCRs, reaching significance at thresholds 8, 16 and 32 but not at 4. The number of TCRs above 1 in 1000 frequency did not change with DPC sensitization; there was no evidence of global repertoire structure alterations.

The sample here was whole blood, taken in connection with sensitization to the hapten diphenylcyclopropenone (DPC). This receptor was taken from a woman aged 50 to 65 with alopecia areata. Some clones in this sample may be carry-over from other donors' samples.

The encoded CDR3 is CASSPGRGYGYTF. At the DNA level, the sequence is TGTGCCAGCAGCCCCGGACGGGGCTATGGCTACACCTTC. The chain was built from TRBV28 and TRBJ1-2, with no reliable assignment of the D segment. Relative to germline, V is 6 bases shorter and J is 4 bases shorter, with 12 bases between their ends. The CDR3 measures 13 amino acids from cysteine to phenylalanine. Only the CDR3 region is kept as DNA, spanning 39 bases read in frame from base 1. CDR1 and CDR2 are drawn from the germline V gene: MDHEN, SYDVKM.